This T cell receptor beta chain was recovered during a study of blood T cell repertoires in COVID-19 (dated by TCRdb to about 2020). Some background on the complete study: Samples from collaborators originated in the United States, Italy and Spain and spanned both the acute and convalescent phases of COVID-19. A freely available public database, intended as a resource for researchers studying the immune response to SARS-CoV-2, is where the repertoires were released. The dataset comprised deeply sampled blood TCRbeta repertoires from subjects exposed to, actively infected with, or recovered from COVID-19. Samples were obtained from the ongoing ImmuneRACE study (first 160 participants) and from over 1,000 subjects provided by 6 global collaborators. The sample metadata nearly always contained a de-identified subject ID, COVID-19 status, age in years and sex. Where available, HLA class I and class II types were taken from metadata supplied by the sample provider and were not determined by assay-based typing. The material from the prospective study consisted of cDNA or gDNA derived from T cells, B-cell-depleted T cells, or PBMCs.

Whole blood was collected in K2EDTA tubes by collaborating institutions according to the institutions' own protocols. Collaborator samples were shipped for TCRbeta analysis as frozen whole blood, isolated PBMCs, or DNA extracted from either sample type. Beyond this particular receptor, the publication reports: The amount of clinical and demographic metadata varied by source and participant and was provided uncurated.

Of note for this clone: Its antigen is unknown. The sample holds no much larger clone one base away, and base qualities are not on file.

TCRbeta CDR3 regions were amplified from genomic DNA using the immunoSEQ Assay, a bias-controlled multiplex PCR. The original methods were these. Nucleated cell counts per sample were estimated from amplification of reference gene primers within the assay. Sequence reads were collapsed and filtered to measure the absolute abundance of every unique TCRbeta CDR3 rearrangement. Productive Simpson clonality was computed per sample as the square root of Simpson's diversity index over productive rearrangements. What TCRdb holds here is the immuneACCESS table cut down to in-frame rearrangements. Part of the clones is not present; checked against another copy, under half of the missing clones reflect an unresolved V gene, and the others are unexplained. D and trimming were read from the DNA, whereas the V and J calls and clone size are those reported in that table. This sample lists about 400,000 clones; roughly 85% were detected once. The ten largest clones represent over 1.3% of the sample.

The germline V gene supplies CDR1 SQVTM and CDR2 ANQGSEA. From V the trimming removes 4 bases and from J it removes 7 bases, while the gene matches leave 16 bases of the junction unaccounted for. The CDR3 sequence holds 16 residues, the cysteine and phenylalanine included. Of the read, only the CDR3 DNA is kept; its 48 bases are in frame from base 1. The sequence joins TRBV29-1 to TRBJ1-2; a stretch of 9 junction bases matches TRBD1. This clonotype was obtained from a woman aged 25 to 39 with active or convalescent COVID-19. The source material was peripheral blood. This receptor has the CDR3 CSVGGTGFVPVGGYTF. The bases are TGCAGCGTTGGGGGGACAGGGTTTGTGCCAGTCGGTGGCTACACCTTC. Here the CDR3 is joined to the reference TRBV29-1 and TRBJ1-2 genes, and the full variable domain is: SAVISQKPSRDICQRGTSLTIQCQVDSQVTMMFWYRQQPGQSLTLIATANQGSEATYESGFVIDKFPISRPNLTFSTLTVSNMSPEDSSIYLCSVGGTGFVPVGGYTFGSGTRLTVV.